Detailed here is one T cell receptor (beta chain). Its antigen is currently unknown. This record comes from a study of CD8 T cells in ankylosing spondylitis. Germline assignment: CDR1 SGDLS and CDR2 YYNGEE. The CDR3 sequence is 19 residues long. Deletions cut 2 bases from V and 0 bases from J, with 22 bases between. A quantitative 5'-RACE method, one with molecular barcodes, was used to make TCR beta libraries. TCRdb reanalysed the 5' RACE reads using MiXCR and keeps one entry per CDR3 protein. Of fewer than 500,000 distinct CDR3 sequences listed, about 22% are singletons. Study-level points and caveats: Some of the motif variants had earlier been found in reactive arthritis patients' fluid and blood. A motif in TCR beta, a set of under 10 highly homologous variants, appeared characteristic of ankylosing spondylitis blood. In ankylosing spondylitis patients, matched synovial fluid reportedly showed significant enrichment of disease-linked clones.

The receptor was derived from a male donor with ankylosing spondylitis. Material for sequencing was blood, either unsorted or a sorted T cell fraction (not recorded which). The chain joins TRBV9 to TRBJ2-3; D assignment may be TRBD1 or TRBD2 (6 bases each). CDR3 coding DNA: TGTGCCAGCAGCGTTCTGAGCCTGGGGGGCGCGGGGAGCACAGATACGCAGTATTTT. Residues: CASSVLSLGGAGSTDTQYF.